This T cell receptor beta chain appears in the sequencing data of a study of blood T cells in healthy people across ages. As for this clonotype: The antigen is unknown.

Sample-barcoded 5' priming and a J-beta primer mix drove a second PCR of about 6 to 12 cycles. Tags on each cDNA molecule came from a template-switch adaptor with 12 random nucleotides. TCRdb processed the 5' RACE reads anew with MiXCR; each CDR3 protein has one entry. The sample shows about 1.4 million distinct CDR3 sequences, approximately 59% of them seen only once. The CDR3 consists of 15 residues. CDR1 and CDR2 (germline): SGDLS, YYNGEE. The J segment lost 2 bases and the V segment lost 4 bases, leaving 8 bases of the junction unmatched. Study-wide results and limits: Researchers said unsorted PBMCs prevented a conclusive naive versus antigen-experienced comparison.

Sequencing was carried out using blood. This receptor was taken from a man aged 18 to 35 in good health. The chain carries TRBV9 and TRBJ1-2; 7 nucleotides match TRBD1. The CDR3 sequence: CASSPSGGSNYGYTF. The CDR3 bases are TGTGCCAGCAGCCCCTCAGGGGGATCAAACTATGGCTACACCTTC.